This T cell receptor (beta chain) was observed in a study of early T cells in non-severe SARS-CoV-2 infection. At the level of the study: Bulk RNA from unsorted whole blood was sequenced; chains were unpaired.

Study results and caveats: Sequences matched to VDJdb favored anti-spike CD8 responses, while private and CD4 specificities were missed.

The protocol attached unique molecular identifiers to individual cDNA molecules. TCRdb fed the 5' RACE reads into MiXCR, producing one record per CDR3 protein. The repertoire holds 30,000 to 40,000 distinct CDR3 sequences, with under 6% as singletons. This clonotype was counted many times. Its antigen is still unknown. The receptor's source is an adult who was a healthcare worker with PCR-confirmed SARS-CoV-2 infection or an uninfected control (not recorded which). The sequenced sample was whole blood.

CDR3 loop: CASSLGSGANVLTF. As DNA, the CDR3 is TGTGCCAGCAGTTTAGGGTCTGGGGCCAACGTCCTGACTTTC. The chain employs TRBV27 and TRBJ2-6, with no clear D. The V end was cut by 2 bases, the J end by 1 base, with 3 bases between. This CDR3 spans 14 amino acids. CDR1 is MNHEY, CDR2 SMNVEV, per germline (reference sequence).